The sequence of this T cell receptor (beta chain) was determined in a study of cytomegalovirus exposure and HLA in healthy donors. Here immunoSEQ multiplex PCR was the method, and the copy in TCRdb shows in-frame clones only, minus some. Found here are some 86,000 clones, over 85% of them singletons; the top ten hold around 3.3%. In regard to this clone: The antigen is not known.

Study results and caveats: Reports described diagnosis of cytomegalovirus status by the classifier as highly specific and sensitive.

The sample comprised PBMCs. The clonotype was recovered from a woman aged 30 to 39 in good health and CMV-seronegative.

Here the CDR3 reads CSVETLTSADSYEQYF. The CDR3 DNA follows: TGCAGCGTTGAAACACTGACTAGCGCGGACTCCTACGAGCAGTACTTC. J is TRBJ2-7 and V is TRBV29-1; 8 bases are a match to TRBD2. Germline loops: CDR1 SQVTM, CDR2 ANQGSEA. V was pared by 2 bases and J by 0 bases, with 9 bases of the junction left unmatched. There are 16 residues in the CDR3.